The 10 T cell receptor beta chains given below trace back to one sample, sequenced in a study of blood T cells in healthy people across ages. Primers used in a second PCR of roughly 7 to 12 cycles were a sample-barcoded 5' primer and a J-beta primer mix. TCRdb fed the 5' RACE reads into MiXCR, producing one record per CDR3 protein. The data hold about 730,000 distinct CDR3 sequences, with 43% observed a single time. The sample taken for sequencing was blood. The source is a woman aged 60-70 years in good health.

This clonotype was counted ten times or more. The genes are TRBV29-1 and TRBJ2-1, with 10 bases matching TRBD2. The ends lost 7 bases at V and 7 bases at J; junction bases unmatched: 10. This CDR3 has 14 amino acids. CDR1 and CDR2 (germline): SQVTM, ANQGSEA. The CDR3 bases are TGCAGCGCCGATGGACTAGCGGCAATAAATGAGCAGTTCTTC. It translates to CSADGLAAINEQFF.

The chain recombines TRBV27 with TRBJ2-1, with 7 nucleotides matching TRBD2. This CDR3 is built from 12 residues. With 11 bases clipped from V and 7 bases from J, the junction kept 8 bases outside the gene matches. Germline-derived CDR1 and CDR2 are MNHEY and SMNVEV (reference sequence). The CDR3 spells CAAGGSGNEQFF. CDR3 bases: TGTGCCGCGGGCGGGAGTGGGAATGAGCAGTTCTTC.

This clonotype was detected only a few times. The V gene is TRBV24-1, the J gene TRBJ1-2; D remains ambiguous. This CDR3 is built from 13 residues. Trimming removed 4 bases from V and 4 bases from J, with 9 bases in between. Germline loops: CDR1 KGHDR, CDR2 SFDVKD. The CDR3: CATSDASGYGYTF. The DNA of the CDR3 is TGTGCCACCAGTGACGCATCGGGCTATGGCTACACCTTC.

This clonotype was observed many times. The chain joins TRBV5-1 to TRBJ2-1; TRBD1 aligns across 7 bases. V gave up 4 bases and J gave up 0 bases; unmatched junction bases: 4. The CDR3 contains 15 residues. Germline V gene lookup returns CDR1 SGHRS and CDR2 YFSETQ. The CDR3 DNA reads TGCGCCAGCAGCGGACCAGGGGGCTCCTACAATGAGCAGTTCTTC. Its translation: CASSGPGGSYNEQFF.

This clonotype was picked up one time. The V call is TRBV7-2, the J call TRBJ2-4, with 14 bases aligning to TRBD2. The J call could be wrong; TRBJ2-5 is a better fit for the DNA end. CDR1 is SGHTA, CDR2 FQGNSA, per germline. The CDR3 runs 18 residues. CDR3 residues: CASSGRLAGGPGSETQYF. In DNA, the CDR3 is TGTGCCAGCAGCGGGCGACTAGCGGGAGGGCCAGGTAGCGAGACCCAGTACTTC.

The chain joins TRBV4-2 to TRBJ1-1; TRBD1 might be the D (6 bases). V was trimmed by 3 bases and J by 7 bases, leaving 12 bases between them. The germline gives CDR1 LGHNA, CDR2 YNFKEQ. The CDR3 loop spans 13 amino acids. The CDR3 sequence: CASSQRSDSEAFF. In DNA form, the CDR3 reads TGTGCCAGCAGCCAGAGATCGGACAGTGAAGCTTTCTTT.

This clonotype was observed a few times. A single base separates this from a much larger clone, so it may be a read error. This chain connects TRBV5-1 to TRBJ2-5; D might be TRBD2 (5 bases). This CDR3 has 15 amino acids. The germline V gene encodes CDR1 SGHRS and CDR2 YFSETQ. V lost 0 bases and J lost 11, with 20 bases in between. The CDR3 nucleotides are TGCGCCAGCAGCTTGGATCGAACTTTCGGGAATGAGCAGTACTTC. It encodes CASSLDRTFGNEQYF.

The gene calls are TRBV10-3 and TRBJ2-7; 10 bases line up with TRBD2. Germline V CDR1 and CDR2: ENHRY, SYGVKD. CDR3 length: 15 amino acids. Trimming at V came to 3 bases and at J to 3 bases, leaving 5 bases not matched to a gene. CDR3 nucleotides: TGTGCCATCAGTGATGGACTAGCGGAGTTCTACGAGCAGTACTTC. Its translation: CAISDGLAEFYEQYF.

This clonotype was detected many times. This chain links TRBV10-3 with TRBJ2-5, with 7 bases lining up with TRBD1. The J segment lost 5 bases and the V segment lost 3 bases, leaving 9 bases of the junction unmatched. The CDR3 has 15 residues. Germline V gene sequence: CDR1 ENHRY, CDR2 SYGVKD. CDR3 in amino acids: CAISDQTGWEETQYF. The CDR3 region has the DNA TGTGCCATCAGTGACCAGACAGGGTGGGAGGAGACCCAGTACTTC.

V is TRBV12-3 or TRBV12-4 and J is TRBJ2-7; 7 positions match TRBD2. V lost 1 base, J lost 6 bases, and 3 bases stayed unmatched. This CDR3 region has 13 residues. CDR3 amino acids: CASSLGTRGEQYF. The CDR3 region has the DNA TGTGCCAGCAGTTTAGGGACTAGAGGCGAGCAGTACTTC.